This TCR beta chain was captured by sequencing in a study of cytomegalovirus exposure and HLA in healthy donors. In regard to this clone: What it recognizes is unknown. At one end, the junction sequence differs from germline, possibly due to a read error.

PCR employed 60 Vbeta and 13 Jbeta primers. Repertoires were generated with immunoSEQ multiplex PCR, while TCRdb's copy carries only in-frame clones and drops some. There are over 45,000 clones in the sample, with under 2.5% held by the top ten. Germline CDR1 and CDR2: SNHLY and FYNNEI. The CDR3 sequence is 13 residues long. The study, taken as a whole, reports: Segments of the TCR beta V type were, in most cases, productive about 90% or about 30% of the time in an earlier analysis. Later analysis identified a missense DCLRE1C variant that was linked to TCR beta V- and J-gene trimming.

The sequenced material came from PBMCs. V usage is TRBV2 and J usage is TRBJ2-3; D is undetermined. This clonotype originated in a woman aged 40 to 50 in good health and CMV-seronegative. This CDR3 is CAGSASGTDTQYF. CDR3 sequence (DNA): TGTGCCGGCAGTGCGAGCGGCACAGATACGCAGTATTTT.